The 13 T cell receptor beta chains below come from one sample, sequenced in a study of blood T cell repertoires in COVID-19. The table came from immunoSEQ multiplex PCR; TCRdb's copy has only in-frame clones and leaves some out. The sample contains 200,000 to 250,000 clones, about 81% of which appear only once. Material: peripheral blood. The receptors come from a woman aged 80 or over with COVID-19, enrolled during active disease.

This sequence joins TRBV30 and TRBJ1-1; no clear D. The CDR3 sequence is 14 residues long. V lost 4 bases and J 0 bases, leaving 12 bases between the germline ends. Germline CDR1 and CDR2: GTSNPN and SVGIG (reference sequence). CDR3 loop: CAWTPDTLNTEAFF. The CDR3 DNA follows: TGTGCCTGGACCCCCGACACCCTGAACACTGAAGCTTTCTTT.

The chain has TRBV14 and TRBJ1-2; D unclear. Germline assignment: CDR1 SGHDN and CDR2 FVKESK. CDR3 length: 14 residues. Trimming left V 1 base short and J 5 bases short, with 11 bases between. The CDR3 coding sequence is TGTGCCAGCAGCCAAGGAAAGGAGGCATATGGCTACACCTTC. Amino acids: CASSQGKEAYGYTF.

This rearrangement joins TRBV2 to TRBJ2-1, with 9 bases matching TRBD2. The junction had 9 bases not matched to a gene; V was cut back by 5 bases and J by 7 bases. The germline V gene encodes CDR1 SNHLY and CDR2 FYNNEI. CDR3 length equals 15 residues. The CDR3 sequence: CASSPLAGLPNEQFF. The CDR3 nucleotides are TGTGCCAGCAGTCCGCTAGCGGGACTACCTAATGAGCAGTTCTTC.

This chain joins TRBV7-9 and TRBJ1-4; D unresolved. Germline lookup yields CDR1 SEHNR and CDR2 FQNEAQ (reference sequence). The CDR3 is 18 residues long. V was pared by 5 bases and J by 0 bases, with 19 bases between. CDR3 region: CASSPSLRVSATNEKLFF. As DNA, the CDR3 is TGTGCCAGCAGCCCCTCTCTCCGGGTCTCGGCAACTAATGAAAAACTGTTTTTT.

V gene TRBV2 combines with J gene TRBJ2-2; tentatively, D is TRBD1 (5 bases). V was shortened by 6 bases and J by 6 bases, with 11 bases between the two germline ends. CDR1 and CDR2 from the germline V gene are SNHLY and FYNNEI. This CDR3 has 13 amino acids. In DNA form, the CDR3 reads TGTGCCAGCAGGCCAGGACAATCCGGGGAGCTGTTTTTT. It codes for CASRPGQSGELFF.

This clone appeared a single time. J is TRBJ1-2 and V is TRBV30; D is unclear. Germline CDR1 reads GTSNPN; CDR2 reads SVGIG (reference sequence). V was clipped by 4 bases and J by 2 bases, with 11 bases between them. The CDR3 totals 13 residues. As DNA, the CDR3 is TGTGCCTGGATACCAGGCCTAAACTATGGCTACACCTTC. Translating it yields CAWIPGLNYGYTF.

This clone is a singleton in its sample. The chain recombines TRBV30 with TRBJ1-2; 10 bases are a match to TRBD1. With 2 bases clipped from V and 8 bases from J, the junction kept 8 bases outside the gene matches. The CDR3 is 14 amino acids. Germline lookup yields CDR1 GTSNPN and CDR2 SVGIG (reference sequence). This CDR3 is CAWSLGTGVGGYTF. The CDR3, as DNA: TGTGCCTGGAGTCTCGGGACAGGGGTCGGGGGCTACACCTTC.

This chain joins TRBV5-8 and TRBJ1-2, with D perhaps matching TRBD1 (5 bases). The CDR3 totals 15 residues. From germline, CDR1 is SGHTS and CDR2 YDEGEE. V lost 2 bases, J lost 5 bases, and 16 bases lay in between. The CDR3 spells CASSLTGSLSYGYTF. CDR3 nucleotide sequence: TGTGCCAGCAGCTTAACAGGATCCCTCTCTTATGGCTACACCTTC. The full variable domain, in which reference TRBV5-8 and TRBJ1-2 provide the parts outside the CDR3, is EAGVTQSPTHLIKTRGQQATLRCSPISGHTSVYWYQQALGLGLQFLLWYDEGEERNRGNFPPRFSGRQFPNYSSELNVNALELEDSALYLCASSLTGSLSYGYTFGSGTRLTVV.

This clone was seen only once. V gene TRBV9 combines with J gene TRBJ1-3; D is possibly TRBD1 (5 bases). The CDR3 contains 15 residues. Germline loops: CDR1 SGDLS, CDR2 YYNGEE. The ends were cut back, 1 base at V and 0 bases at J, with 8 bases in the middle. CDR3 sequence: CASSVQGNSGNTIYF. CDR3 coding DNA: TGTGCCAGCAGCGTACAGGGTAACTCTGGAAACACCATATATTTT.

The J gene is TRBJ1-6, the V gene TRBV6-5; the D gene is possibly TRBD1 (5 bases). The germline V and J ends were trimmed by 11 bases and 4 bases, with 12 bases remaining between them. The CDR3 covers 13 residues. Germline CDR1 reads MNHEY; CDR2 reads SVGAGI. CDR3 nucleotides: TGTGCCGGGGGGGGGACGTATAATTCACCCCTCCACTTT. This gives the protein CAGGGTYNSPLHF.

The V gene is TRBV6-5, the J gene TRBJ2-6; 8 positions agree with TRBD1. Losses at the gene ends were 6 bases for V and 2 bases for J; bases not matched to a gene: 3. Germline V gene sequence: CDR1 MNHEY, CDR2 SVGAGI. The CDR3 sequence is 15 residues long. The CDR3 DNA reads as TGTGCCAGCAGAGCGACAGGGGCTGGGGCCAACGTCCTGACTTTC. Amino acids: CASRATGAGANVLTF.

The CDR3 DNA is TGTGCCAGCAGCGTAGACAGCTACTATGGCTACACCTTC. This encodes CASSVDSYYGYTF. The chain has TRBV7-2 and TRBJ1-2; possibly TRBD1 for D (5 bases). The germline CDR1 and CDR2 sequences are SGHTA and FQGNSA. V gave up 5 bases and J gave up 3 bases, with 10 bases separating them. The CDR3 spans 13 residues.

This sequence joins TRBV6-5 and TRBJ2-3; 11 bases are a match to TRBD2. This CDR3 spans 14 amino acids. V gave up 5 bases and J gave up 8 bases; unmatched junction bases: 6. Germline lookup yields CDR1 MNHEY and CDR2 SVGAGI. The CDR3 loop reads CASSISGGGGTQYF. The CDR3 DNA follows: TGTGCCAGCAGTATTAGCGGGGGGGGAGGTACGCAGTATTTT.